This T cell receptor beta chain was observed in a study of shared clonotypes between healthy human individuals. Study-level points and caveats: An effect of sequencing depth on clonotype sharing among donors was expected.

The V gene end was trimmed by 5 bases and the J gene end by 5 bases; junction bases not matched to a gene: 12. This CDR3 comprises 16 residues. The V gene's germline CDR1 is MDHEN and CDR2 SYDVKM. This table comes from immunoSEQ multiplex PCR, and its TCRdb copy is limited to in-frame clones, with some not included. The profile shows hundreds of thousands of clones, more than 70% of them singletons. Notes on this clone: Its specificity is unknown.

Sample: PBMCs. This receptor was taken from a middle-aged woman in good health. Some clones in this sample may be carry-over from other donors' samples. V and J are TRBV28 and TRBJ2-5, with 9 bases identical to TRBD1. CDR3 residues: CASSLGDGTGIETQYF. CDR3 bases: TGTGCCAGCAGTCTGGGCGACGGGACAGGGATCGAGACCCAGTACTTC.